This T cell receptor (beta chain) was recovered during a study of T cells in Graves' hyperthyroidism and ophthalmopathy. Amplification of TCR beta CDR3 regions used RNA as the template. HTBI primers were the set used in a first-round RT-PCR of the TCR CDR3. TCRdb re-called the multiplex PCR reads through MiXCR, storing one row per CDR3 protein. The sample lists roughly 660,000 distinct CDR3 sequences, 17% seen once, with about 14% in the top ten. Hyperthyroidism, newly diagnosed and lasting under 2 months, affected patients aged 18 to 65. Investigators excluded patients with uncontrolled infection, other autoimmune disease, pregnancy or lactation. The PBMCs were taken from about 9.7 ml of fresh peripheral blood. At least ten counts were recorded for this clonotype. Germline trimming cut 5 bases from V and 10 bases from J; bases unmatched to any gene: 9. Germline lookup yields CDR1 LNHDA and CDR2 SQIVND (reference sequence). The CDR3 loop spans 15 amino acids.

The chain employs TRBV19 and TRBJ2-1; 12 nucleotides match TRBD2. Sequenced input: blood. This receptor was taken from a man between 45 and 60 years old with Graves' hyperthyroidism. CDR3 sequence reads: CASSSRTSGKQEQFF. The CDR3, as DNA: TGTGCCAGTAGTTCGAGGACTAGCGGGAAGCAGGAGCAGTTCTTC.